One T cell receptor beta chain is described in this entry. This sample stems from a study of blood T cell repertoires in COVID-19. Sequencing used immunoSEQ multiplex PCR; TCRdb keeps in-frame clones, though not all of them. The data contain approximately 210,000 clones, around four fifths of them singletons. The CDR3 contains 16 residues. Trimming left V 4 bases short and J 0 bases short, with 12 bases between. Germline loops: CDR1 SGHDN, CDR2 FVKESK. Input material: peripheral blood. The TCR was taken from a human donor in a cohort sampled during active COVID-19. V usage is TRBV14 and J usage is TRBJ2-2, with a tentative D call TRBD1 (6 bases). CDR3 DNA sequence: TGTGCCAGCAGCCCGCGGACAGTAGCGAACACCGGGGAGCTGTTTTTT. The encoded protein is CASSPRTVANTGELFF.